This T cell receptor (beta chain) was obtained from a study of read filtering for tumor transcriptome and immune sequencing. Across the whole study: Per sample, TCR-region reads ranged about 4.05 to 10.27 million by IR-seq, roughly 75 to 1,400 by RNA-seq.

In its sample, this clonotype was seen many times. No antigen is known for it. V dropped 4 bases and J dropped 3; count of bases not matched to a gene: 4. This CDR3 comprises 15 residues. The germline V gene encodes CDR1 SGHNT and CDR2 YENEEA. Overall study findings and caveats: In IR-seq, single-read clonotypes were 70% to 85% of clonotypes but around 3.2% of reads. Without single-read clonotypes, shared clonotype proportions correlated more between IR-seq and RNA-seq. IR-seq captured clonotypes deeper and more reliably than RNA-seq.

This library used 300 to 450 ng RNA and molecular barcoded adaptors spanning alpha/delta and beta/gamma chains. TCRdb used MiXCR to reprocess the reads, holding one entry per CDR3 protein. The table shows more than 100,000 distinct CDR3 sequences, with approximately 13% occurring only once. Sequencing was performed on a population of CD138-negative cells sorted from bone marrow. This clonotype was sampled from a donor at least 40 years old with multiple myeloma. V gene TRBV11-3 combines with J gene TRBJ2-1; 9 nucleotides line up with TRBD2. This chain's CDR3 is CASSWNSGSYNEQFF. CDR3 DNA sequence: TGTGCCAGCAGCTGGAATAGCGGGAGCTACAATGAGCAGTTCTTC.